Presented here are 22 T cell receptor beta chains from one specimen sequenced in a study of OX40 agonist ivuxolimab in advanced cancers. The method was immunoSEQ multiplex PCR; TCRdb's version includes in-frame clones alone and lacks a portion of them. The table records about 83,000 clones, 70% to 85% of them present only once. The sequences come from CD4+ or CD8+ T cells sorted from blood, collected in a trial of the OX40 agonist ivuxolimab. The receptors were sampled from an adult with an advanced solid tumor such as melanoma, head and neck, liver or kidney cancer.

This chain links TRBV5-1 with TRBJ2-5; either TRBD1 or TRBD2 may fit D (5 bases each). Germline lookup yields CDR1 SGHRS and CDR2 YFSETQ. The CDR3 runs 16 residues. The V end lost 3 bases, the J end lost 4 bases, and 19 bases lay between the germline ends. In DNA, the CDR3 is TGCGCCAGCAGCTCCGGTTTAAGTGGGACCGTAGAGACCCAGTACTTC. Protein product: CASSSGLSGTVETQYF.

V is TRBV7-6 and J is TRBJ2-3; D possibly corresponds to TRBD1 (5 bases). Germline loops: CDR1 SGHVS, CDR2 FNYEAQ. Trimming pared 3 bases from V and 2 bases from J, leaving 9 bases between. This CDR3 contains 14 residues. The DNA of the CDR3 is TGTGCCAGCAGCTTGCGACAGCACACAGATACGCAGTATTTT. Translated, it gives CASSLRQHTDTQYF.

This rearrangement joins TRBV27 to TRBJ2-3, with a possible D match to TRBD1 (5 bases). The CDR3 has 17 residues. From germline, CDR1 is MNHEY and CDR2 SMNVEV (reference sequence). Trimming took off 6 bases at V and 3 bases at J, with 22 bases between the two ends. The CDR3 here is CASRPNLHGANTDTQYF. In nucleotides, the CDR3 is TGTGCCAGCAGACCAAACCTTCATGGGGCGAATACAGATACGCAGTATTTT.

The chain is built from TRBV14 and TRBJ2-3; maybe TRBD2 (6 bases). Germline CDR1 is SGHDN and CDR2 is FVKESK. This CDR3 contains 15 residues. Deletions cut 0 bases from V and 6 bases from J, with 13 bases between. The CDR3 bases are TGTGCCAGCAGCCAAGATGGGAGGAAAACGGATACGCAGTATTTT. Translating gives CASSQDGRKTDTQYF.

A few counts support this clone. The chain employs TRBV5-6 and TRBJ2-5; D call uncertain. V was pared by 0 bases and J by 7 bases, with 4 bases between. This CDR3 has 11 amino acids. Germline V lookup: CDR1 SGHDT, CDR2 YYEEEE. The CDR3 region is CASSLDGTQYF. In DNA form, the CDR3 reads TGTGCCAGCAGCTTGGACGGGACCCAGTACTTC.

This sequence joins TRBV19 and TRBJ1-6; unclear D gene. Germline CDR1 is LNHDA and CDR2 is SQIVND (reference sequence). Trimming shortened V by 0 bases and J by 7 bases, and 7 bases separated the two germline ends. The CDR3 extends over 14 amino acids. The CDR3 reads CASSIEGSNSPLHF. CDR3 nucleotide sequence: TGTGCCAGTAGTATAGAGGGGTCAAATTCACCCCTCCACTTT.

The rearrangement joins TRBV29-1 to TRBJ2-3; D is perhaps TRBD1 or TRBD2 (5 bases each). Between the trimmed V and J ends, which lost 5 bases and 2 bases, there was a span of 8 bases. Germline V gives CDR1 SQVTM, CDR2 ANQGSEA. CDR3 length equals 12 residues. CDR3 nucleotides: TGCAGCGTTTACGGGACCACAGATACGCAGTATTTT. It translates to CSVYGTTDTQYF.

The J gene is TRBJ1-2, the V gene TRBV4-1; TRBD1 agrees at 7 bases. Germline V lookup: CDR1 MGHRA, CDR2 YSYEKL. CDR3 length: 16 amino acids. V shed 0 bases and J 0 bases; nucleotides not matched to a gene: 4. CDR3 residues: CASSQDRDRANYGYTF. CDR3 nucleotides: TGCGCCAGCAGCCAAGATAGGGACAGAGCTAACTATGGCTACACCTTC.

The rearrangement links TRBV18 to TRBJ2-2, with 10 bases that match TRBD1. Losses at the gene ends were 3 bases for V and 4 bases for J; bases not matched to a gene: 2. CDR1 is KGHSH and CDR2 is LQKENI in the germline V gene. This CDR3 contains 15 residues. The CDR3 sequence is CASSPWTGGTGELFF. The CDR3 bases are TGTGCCAGCTCACCTTGGACAGGGGGCACCGGGGAGCTGTTTTTT.

The chain has TRBV14 and TRBJ1-2; D uncertain. CDR3 length: 13 residues. Germline V gene sequence: CDR1 SGHDN, CDR2 FVKESK. V was trimmed by 5 bases and J by 6 bases, leaving 13 bases between them. In nucleotides, the CDR3 is TGTGCCAGCAGCTCTCACCCATACGATGGCTACACCTTC. It specifies CASSSHPYDGYTF. Variable domain in full (rest from reference TRBV14 and TRBJ1-2): EAGVTQFPSHSVIEKGQTVTLRCDPISGHDNLYWYRRVMGKEIKFLLHFVKESKQDESGMPNNRFLAERTGGTYSTLKVQPAELEDSGVYFCASSSHPYDGYTFGSGTRLTVV.

This chain uses TRBV6-6 with TRBJ2-1, with no clear D. V was pared by 8 bases and J by 4 bases, with 6 bases between. Germline CDR1 MNHNY, CDR2 SVGAGI (reference sequence). This CDR3 comprises 11 residues. The CDR3 DNA reads as TGTGCCAGCGTACAGTACAATGAGCAGTTCTTC. It is translated as CASVQYNEQFF.

This sequence joins TRBV2 and TRBJ2-5, with D maybe TRBD2 (6 bases). This CDR3 has 14 residues. Germline values: CDR1 SNHLY, CDR2 FYNNEI. The V end was cut by 6 bases, the J end by 5 bases, with 16 bases between. CDR3 residues: CASSRRAQQETQYF. CDR3 DNA sequence: TGTGCCAGCAGCCGGAGGGCGCAGCAGGAGACCCAGTACTTC.

The chain has TRBV7-3 and TRBJ2-5; D not certain. In germline, CDR1 is SGHTA, CDR2 FQGTGA. V lost 5 bases to trimming and J lost 4 bases, with 14 bases between them. CDR3 length: 14 residues. CDR3 sequence reads: CASSPDGVGETQYF. Written as DNA, the CDR3 is TGTGCCAGCAGCCCAGATGGTGTTGGAGAGACCCAGTACTTC.

The chain uses TRBV5-8 and TRBJ2-1; TRBD2 aligns across 14 bases. The ends lost 4 bases at V and 9 bases at J; junction bases unmatched: 6. Germline lookup yields CDR1 SGHTS and CDR2 YDEGEE. The length of the CDR3 is 15 residues. CDR3 in DNA: TGTGCCAGCAGCAGTTGGACTAGCGGGGGGCTTGAGCAGTTCTTC. Protein product: CASSSWTSGGLEQFF.

The chain couples TRBV30 to TRBJ2-1; D is unresolved. The CDR3 extends over 11 amino acids. Germline CDR1 is GTSNPN and CDR2 is SVGIG (reference sequence). With 4 bases removed from V and 6 bases from J, the gap between germline ends came to 7 bases. The CDR3, as DNA: TGTGCCTGGAAGGTACCCAATGAGCAGTTCTTC. Translation gives CAWKVPNEQFF.

This rearrangement joins TRBV7-9 to TRBJ1-1; D may be TRBD1 (5 bases). This CDR3 is 14 amino acids long. Per the germline V gene, CDR1 is SEHNR and CDR2 is FQNEAQ (reference sequence). Trimming pared 3 bases from V and 0 bases from J, leaving 8 bases between. The CDR3 region is CASSFEDMNTEAFF. As DNA, the CDR3 is TGTGCCAGCAGCTTCGAGGACATGAACACTGAAGCTTTCTTT.

The chain couples TRBV10-3 to TRBJ2-1, with 9 bases lining up with TRBD2. Germline V gene data show CDR1 as ENHRY and CDR2 as SYGVKD. The CDR3 covers 14 residues. Germline trimming cut 3 bases from V and 6 bases from J; bases unmatched to any gene: 3. The chain's CDR3 is CAISDSTSGNEQFF. As DNA, the CDR3 is TGTGCCATCAGTGACTCGACTAGCGGCAATGAGCAGTTCTTC.

V is TRBV2 and J is TRBJ1-1, with D perhaps matching TRBD1 (6 bases). V was clipped by 6 bases and J by 3 bases, with 14 bases between them. CDR3 length: 14 residues. Germline V gives CDR1 SNHLY, CDR2 FYNNEI. The CDR3: CASSEEGGDTEAFF. CDR3 nucleotides: TGTGCCAGCAGCGAGGAGGGGGGGGACACTGAAGCTTTCTTT.

This clone has more than one count but fewer than ten. The CDR3 DNA reads TGTGCCTGGCGGGGGTCTAATCATCGAGTGACGCAGTATTTT. This codes for CAWRGSNHRVTQYF. The rearrangement uses TRBV5-8 and TRBJ2-3; 7 positions agree with TRBD2. The CDR3 consists of 14 residues. The germline V gene encodes CDR1 SGHTS and CDR2 YDEGEE. The V segment lost 10 bases and the J segment 9 bases; nucleotides outside the gene matches: 17.

This rearrangement joins TRBV6-5 to TRBJ1-5; D is ambiguous. This CDR3 contains 15 residues. V shed 6 bases and J shed 9 bases, with 21 bases lying between them. Germline loops: CDR1 MNHEY, CDR2 SVGAGI. CDR3 sequence reads: CASRRSMFPEGPQHF. CDR3 bases: TGTGCCAGCAGGAGGTCCATGTTCCCAGAGGGGCCCCAGCATTTT.

V and J are TRBV9 and TRBJ2-6, with TRBD1 identical over 10 bases. V gave up 3 bases and J gave up 1 base; unmatched junction bases: 4. This CDR3 has 17 residues. The V gene's germline CDR1 is SGDLS and CDR2 YYNGEE. The CDR3 region is CASSARDRGSGANVLTF. Here the CDR3 DNA reads TGTGCCAGCAGCGCGCGGGACAGGGGATCTGGGGCCAACGTCCTGACTTTC. The full variable domain, in which reference TRBV9 and TRBJ2-6 provide the parts outside the CDR3, is DSGVTQTPKHLITATGQRVTLRCSPRSGDLSVYWYQQSLDQGLQFLIQYYNGEERAKGNILERFSAQQFPDLHSELNLSSLELGDSALYFCASSARDRGSGANVLTFGAGSRLTVL.

This chain connects TRBV7-8 to TRBJ1-2; D might be TRBD1 (6 bases). The CDR3 length is 14 residues. Germline CDR1 and CDR2: SGHVS and FQNEAQ. Between the trimmed V and J ends, which lost 4 bases and 4 bases, there was a span of 13 bases. As DNA, the CDR3 is TGTGCCAGCAGCTCTCAGGGAGGGGGCTATGGCTACACCTTC. This encodes CASSSQGGGYGYTF.